A single sample is the source of the 31 T cell receptor beta chains below, sequenced in a study of PD-1 blockade in classical Hodgkin lymphoma. Here immunoSEQ multiplex PCR was the method, and the copy in TCRdb shows in-frame clones only, minus some. The data hold over 25,000 clones, with 94% observed a single time. Stated time point: newly diagnosed, previously untreated cHL patient sample. Sequenced sample: peripheral blood mononuclear cells (PBMCs). The source is a human donor with classical Hodgkin lymphoma.

CDR3 residues: CASSLSGLAAYNEQFF. DNA of the CDR3: TGTGCCAGCAGTTTATCGGGACTAGCGGCGTACAATGAGCAGTTCTTC. The chain recombines TRBV27 with TRBJ2-1; 11 nucleotides align to TRBD2. The CDR3 is 16 residues long. CDR1 and CDR2 from the germline V gene are MNHEY and SMNVEV (reference sequence). Germline trimming cut 0 bases from V and 4 bases from J; bases unmatched to any gene: 2.

V is TRBV2 and J is TRBJ2-5; D is possibly TRBD2 (5 bases). The V end lost 2 bases, the J end lost 5 bases, and 15 bases lay between the germline ends. There are 15 residues in the CDR3. Germline CDR1 is SNHLY and CDR2 is FYNNEI. The CDR3 region has the DNA TGTGCCAGCAGTGAACCCGGACCGGGGTGGGAGACCCAGTACTTC. It yields the protein CASSEPGPGWETQYF.

V gene TRBV28 combines with J gene TRBJ2-1; 7 nucleotides line up with TRBD1. Looked up from germline, CDR1 is MDHEN and CDR2 is SYDVKM. V was clipped by 5 bases and J by 2 bases; unmatched bases: 12. CDR3 length equals 17 residues. This CDR3 is CASSPLYRGSPYNEQFF. The CDR3 bases are TGTGCCAGCAGTCCTCTATACAGGGGCAGCCCCTACAATGAGCAGTTCTTC.

A single count supports this clone. This chain joins TRBV6-5 and TRBJ1-2; 9 bases line up with TRBD1. This CDR3 is built from 13 residues. After removal of 6 bases from V and 14 bases from J, the junction contained 13 bases not matched to a gene. Germline loops: CDR1 MNHEY, CDR2 SVGAGI. The CDR3 loop is CASSLGTGTDGTF. The CDR3 region has the DNA TGTGCCAGCAGCCTGGGGACAGGGACGGATGGGACCTTC.

The chain uses TRBV12-5 and TRBJ2-6; perhaps TRBD1 as D (6 bases). Per germline, CDR1 LGHNT and CDR2 FRNRAP. V lost 0 bases, J lost 0 bases, and 18 bases lay in between. The CDR3 runs to 20 residues. DNA of the CDR3: TGTGCTAGTGGTTTGGTTACCCCAGGGGCCCTGTACTCTGGGGCCAACGTCCTGACTTTC. It specifies CASGLVTPGALYSGANVLTF.

The V gene is TRBV7-9, the J gene TRBJ1-5; D is possibly TRBD1 (5 bases). Per germline, CDR1 SEHNR and CDR2 FQNEAQ (reference sequence). V shed 2 bases and J shed 6 bases, with 8 bases lying between them. There are 13 residues in the CDR3. CDR3 loop: CASSLSGTQPQHF. The DNA of the CDR3 is TGTGCCAGCAGCTTATCAGGGACTCAGCCCCAGCATTTT. Filled out from reference TRBV7-9 and TRBJ1-5, the complete variable domain reads DTGVSQNPRHKITKRGQNVTFRCDPISEHNRLYWYRQTLGQGPEFLTYFQNEAQLEKSRLLSDRFSAERPKGSFSTLEIQRTEQGDSAMYLCASSLSGTQPQHFGDGTRLSIL.

This chain connects TRBV5-4 to TRBJ1-2, with D unresolved. With 0 bases removed from V and 8 bases from J, the gap between germline ends came to 17 bases. The CDR3 contains 15 residues. Germline V gene sequence: CDR1 SGHNT, CDR2 YYREEE (reference sequence). CDR3 nucleotide sequence: TGTGCCAGCAGCTTGGAATTTGGGAACAACGAAGGCTACACCTTC. Residues: CASSLEFGNNEGYTF.

The gene calls are TRBV29-1 and TRBJ2-5, with TRBD1 matching over 7 bases. This CDR3 is 13 amino acids long. Trimming at V came to 4 bases and at J to 2 bases, leaving 4 bases not matched to a gene. Germline V gives CDR1 SQVTM, CDR2 ANQGSEA. CDR3 in DNA: TGCAGCGTTGTCGGGACAGTACAAGAGACCCAGTACTTC. Encoded protein: CSVVGTVQETQYF.

Note on this clone: The junction departs from germline at one end; a sequencing error may be responsible. The chain links TRBV9 to TRBJ1-2; 8 positions match TRBD1. The germline V gene encodes CDR1 SGDLS and CDR2 YYNGEE. The CDR3 has 12 residues. The CDR3 DNA is TGTGCCAGCAGCGTATCCATGGGACAGGTGCTTTTC. It specifies CASSVSMGQVLF.

V is TRBV27 and J is TRBJ1-1; D ambiguous. Germline V CDR1 and CDR2: MNHEY, SMNVEV (reference sequence). Deletions cut 3 bases from V and 2 bases from J, with 7 bases between. The CDR3 is made up of 13 amino acids. The CDR3 reads CASSLQLNTEAFF. The CDR3 DNA is TGTGCCAGCAGTTTGCAGCTTAACACTGAAGCTTTCTTT.

V is TRBV19 and J is TRBJ2-3, with 8 bases matching TRBD2. Germline CDR1 and CDR2: LNHDA and SQIVND (reference sequence). The CDR3 is 14 residues long. Trimming took 6 bases from V and 0 from J; bases not matched to a gene: 2. The CDR3 DNA reads as TGTGCCAGTAGGCGGGAGGTTAGCACAGATACGCAGTATTTT. Translating gives CASRREVSTDTQYF.

This clone has only one observation. CDR3 amino acids: CASRPPHGSDKNIQYF. The CDR3 DNA follows: TGTGCCAGCAGACCACCCCACGGTTCGGACAAAAACATTCAGTACTTC. This sequence joins TRBV14 and TRBJ2-4; D unclear. Trimming stripped 6 bases from V and 3 bases from J, with 18 bases between. Germline-derived CDR1 and CDR2 are SGHDN and FVKESK. This CDR3 contains 16 residues.

V and J are TRBV6-5 and TRBJ1-1, with 9 nucleotides matching TRBD1. With 5 bases clipped from V and 6 bases from J, the junction kept 7 bases outside the gene matches. Germline assignment: CDR1 MNHEY and CDR2 SVGAGI. The CDR3 consists of 14 residues. The CDR3 DNA reads TGTGCCAGCAGTACAGGGGGCGCTGCCCCTGAAGCTTTCTTT. Its protein product is CASSTGGAAPEAFF.

The V call is TRBV7-9, the J call TRBJ2-3; TRBD2 matches at 15 bases. V gave up 5 bases and J gave up 5 bases; unmatched junction bases: 5. This CDR3 region has 16 residues. The germline V gene encodes CDR1 SEHNR and CDR2 FQNEAQ (reference sequence). The CDR3, as DNA: TGTGCCAGCAGCCGGACTAGCGGGGGGGCGGGAGATACGCAGTATTTT. The encoded protein is CASSRTSGGAGDTQYF.

This clone has only one observation. The chain links TRBV2 to TRBJ2-5; D is unclear. V lost 11 bases and J lost 1, with 11 bases in between. Germline CDR1 reads SNHLY; CDR2 reads FYNNEI. CDR3 length: 12 residues. The CDR3 DNA is TGTGCCGCCTTCAGGTTCCAAGAGACCCAGTACTTC. Encoded protein: CAAFRFQETQYF. Filled out from reference TRBV2 and TRBJ2-5, the complete variable domain reads EPEVTQTPSHQVTQMGQEVILRCVPISNHLYFYWYRQILGQKVEFLVSFYNNEISEKSEIFDDQFSVERPDGSNFTLKIRSTKLEDSAMYFCAAFRFQETQYFGPGTRLLVL.

The J gene is TRBJ2-7, the V gene TRBV18; TRBD1 or TRBD2 may be the D gene (5 bases each). V dropped 3 bases and J dropped 3 bases, with 15 bases sitting between them. This CDR3 has 15 residues. From germline, CDR1 is KGHSH and CDR2 LQKENI. The CDR3 DNA reads as TGTGCCAGCTCACCTAGAGGGACCGGATACTACGAGCAGTACTTC. This encodes CASSPRGTGYYEQYF.

This chain joins TRBV7-8 and TRBJ2-1; possible D gene TRBD2, 5 bases. The CDR3 has 11 residues. Germline CDR1 reads SGHVS; CDR2 reads FQNEAQ. V was pared by 3 bases and J by 10 bases, with 7 bases between. The CDR3 region is CASSFRGEQFF. The CDR3 DNA is TGTGCCAGCAGCTTCCGAGGGGAGCAGTTCTTC. The variable domain in full, completed from reference TRBV7-8 and TRBJ2-1, reads GAGVSQSPRYKVAKRGQDVALRCDPISGHVSLFWYQQALGQGPEFLTYFQNEAQLDKSGLPSDRFFAERPEGSVSTLKIQRTQQEDSAVYLCASSFRGEQFFGPGTRLTVL.

The gene calls are TRBV7-2 and TRBJ1-5; TRBD1 matches 7 bases. Germline CDR1 reads SGHTA; CDR2 reads FQGNSA. This CDR3 comprises 17 residues. Trimming at V came to 4 bases and at J to 1 base, leaving 10 bases not matched to a gene. CDR3 sequence (DNA): TGTGCCAGCAGCTCAATATACAGGGGCCGGAGCAATCAGCCCCAGCATTTT. Translating it yields CASSSIYRGRSNQPQHF.

The genes are TRBV10-3 and TRBJ2-3, with D possibly being TRBD2 (5 bases). The CDR3 runs 12 residues. V gave up 0 bases and J gave up 14 bases, with 12 bases separating them. Germline loops: CDR1 ENHRY, CDR2 SYGVKD. The CDR3 bases are TGTGCCATCAGTGAGTCTACCGAGGCGGGGTATTTT. Protein product: CAISESTEAGYF.

The rearrangement joins TRBV7-2 to TRBJ2-7; the match to TRBD1 covers 10 bases. Unmatched junction bases numbered 15, after V lost 6 bases and J lost 4 bases. Germline CDR1 and CDR2: SGHTA and FQGNSA. CDR3 length equals 17 residues. In DNA form, the CDR3 reads TGTGCCAGCAGATTTAACCTGGGACAGGGGAAGGGTTACGAGCAGTACTTC. Its protein product is CASRFNLGQGKGYEQYF.

The J gene is TRBJ1-1, the V gene TRBV28; D is undetermined. V was pared by 6 bases and J by 0 bases, with 5 bases between. This CDR3 is built from 12 residues. The germline gives CDR1 MDHEN, CDR2 SYDVKM. The CDR3 DNA reads TGTGCCAGCAGGACAATGAACACTGAAGCTTTCTTT. Its translation is CASRTMNTEAFF. The variable domain in full, completed from reference TRBV28 and TRBJ1-1, reads DVKVTQSSRYLVKRTGEKVFLECVQDMDHENMFWYRQDPGLGLRLIYFSYDVKMKEKGDIPEGYSVSREKKERFSLILESASTNQTSMYLCASRTMNTEAFFGQGTRLTVV.

The chain links TRBV28 to TRBJ2-7; the match to TRBD2 covers 10 bases. Looked up from germline, CDR1 is MDHEN and CDR2 is SYDVKM. CDR3 length equals 15 residues. V trimming: 5 bases; J trimming: 3 bases; junction bases outside the gene matches: 7. The CDR3 is CASSPSGRAVYEQYF. The CDR3 region has the DNA TGTGCCAGCAGTCCGAGCGGGAGGGCGGTCTACGAGCAGTACTTC.

This rearrangement joins TRBV28 to TRBJ2-7, with TRBD2 matching 15 bases. Germline V gene lookup returns CDR1 MDHEN and CDR2 SYDVKM. V dropped 10 bases and J dropped 5; count of bases not matched to a gene: 6. The CDR3 runs 14 residues. CDR3 nucleotide sequence: TGTGCCATCGGACTAGCGGGAGGGCCCGACGAGCAGTACTTC. Its translation: CAIGLAGGPDEQYF.

DNA of the CDR3: TGTGCCAGCAGCTTAGGCCCAGGGACAGAAGAGACCCAGTACTTC. The encoded protein is CASSLGPGTEETQYF. The chain combines TRBV13 with TRBJ2-5; 7 bases are a match to TRBD1. Per germline, CDR1 PRHDT and CDR2 FYEKMQ (reference sequence). Germline trimming cut 0 bases from V and 3 bases from J; bases unmatched to any gene: 4. The CDR3 runs 15 residues. Looking up the rest from reference TRBV13 and TRBJ2-5 gives the full variable domain: AAGVIQSPRHLIKEKRETATLKCYPIPRHDTVYWYQQGPGQDPQFLISFYEKMQSDKGSIPDRFSAQQFSDYHSELNMSSLELGDSALYFCASSLGPGTEETQYFGPGTRLLVL.

The chain is built from TRBV7-8 and TRBJ2-7, with D possibly being TRBD2 (6 bases). This CDR3 is built from 14 residues. Trimming took 1 base from V and 2 from J, leaving 9 bases between them. From germline, CDR1 is SGHVS and CDR2 FQNEAQ. The CDR3 here is CASSLGGTTYEQYF. The CDR3 region has the DNA TGTGCCAGCAGCTTAGGCGGGACCACCTACGAGCAGTACTTC. Full variable domain (rest looked up from reference TRBV7-8 and TRBJ2-7): GAGVSQSPRYKVAKRGQDVALRCDPISGHVSLFWYQQALGQGPEFLTYFQNEAQLDKSGLPSDRFFAERPEGSVSTLKIQRTQQEDSAVYLCASSLGGTTYEQYFGPGTRLTVT.

The chain employs TRBV19 and TRBJ2-5, with 8 bases lining up with TRBD1. The length of the CDR3 is 15 residues. V was clipped by 3 bases and J by 1 base; unmatched bases: 4. The germline V gene encodes CDR1 LNHDA and CDR2 SQIVND (reference sequence). In DNA, the CDR3 is TGTGCCAGTAGTATCCCGGGACAGGTCCAAGAGACCCAGTACTTC. This codes for CASSIPGQVQETQYF.

A remark on this clone: The same CDR3 also results from other DNA sequences found in this sample. Here the CDR3 reads CASSYGGTYEQYF. Here the CDR3 DNA reads TGTGCCAGCAGTTATGGGGGAACCTACGAGCAGTACTTC. The chain is built from TRBV6-6 and TRBJ2-7, with D tentatively TRBD1 or TRBD2 (5 bases each). Germline V CDR1 and CDR2: MNHNY, SVGAGI (reference sequence). The CDR3 length is 13 residues. V was clipped by 3 bases and J by 2 bases, with 8 bases between them.

In its sample, this clone was seen a few times. The chain employs TRBV19 and TRBJ2-4; no firm D call. The CDR3 consists of 16 residues. V was trimmed by 3 bases and J by 0 bases, leaving 12 bases between them. Germline loops: CDR1 LNHDA, CDR2 SQIVND (reference sequence). The CDR3 is CASSIERSLAKNIQYF. Here the CDR3 DNA reads TGTGCCAGTAGTATCGAGAGGTCCTTAGCCAAAAACATTCAGTACTTC.

The chain has TRBV2 and TRBJ2-3; the D is unclear. The CDR3 spans 13 residues. Germline loops: CDR1 SNHLY, CDR2 FYNNEI. Trimming stripped 4 bases from V and 6 bases from J, with 11 bases between. The CDR3 DNA reads TGTGCCAGCAGTGTGGCAACACGGGATACGCAGTATTTT. Its translation: CASSVATRDTQYF.

This chain joins TRBV30 and TRBJ1-3; D is ambiguous. The CDR3 has 12 residues. From germline, CDR1 is GTSNPN and CDR2 SVGIG (reference sequence). V dropped 3 bases and J dropped 4 bases, with 7 bases sitting between them. The CDR3 DNA sequence: TGTGCCTGGAGCAGTTTGGGAAACACCATATATTTT. Amino acids: CAWSSLGNTIYF.

This clone appeared a single time. The CDR3 is CASSAGTGRQSYSNQPQHF. The CDR3 nucleotides are TGTGCCAGCAGTGCGGGGACAGGTAGACAATCCTATAGCAATCAGCCCCAGCATTTT. The chain links TRBV27 to TRBJ1-5; 8 bases map to TRBD1. CDR1 and CDR2 from the germline V gene are MNHEY and SMNVEV (reference sequence). The ends lost 5 bases at V and 0 bases at J; junction bases unmatched: 15. This CDR3 contains 19 residues.